The 2 T cell receptor beta chains listed next were all sequenced from one sample in a study of post-analysis software for immune sequencing data (dated by TCRdb to the mid-2010s). General study outcomes and caveats: Patients showed significantly higher frequencies than controls for several TRBV segments, among them TRBV5-6, TRBV5-1 and TRBV20-1.

The library relied on PCR. Sequencing relied on an Illumina HiSeq 2500. To reduce PCR and sequencing biases, unique molecular identifiers were built into the TCR beta cDNA libraries. TCRdb's own reprocessing of the public reads used fastp at Q25 and MiXCR and kept productive beta chains. For every CDR3 protein sequence, its rows merge into one entry that carries the most common genes and DNA. Here the sample has roughly 600,000 distinct CDR3 sequences; around 40% occur a single time. The ten largest clones capture 1.5% to 2% of the sample. Antigens for these TCRs are unknown. The sample consisted of blood. The source is a girl between 5 and 17 years old with multiple sclerosis.

The chain is built from TRBV12-3 or TRBV12-4 and TRBJ2-5; D gene uncertain. Trimming left V 7 bases short and J 5 bases short, with 11 bases between. This CDR3 is 12 amino acids long. The CDR3 nucleotides read TGTGCCAGCACCACGGCCCCCGAGACCCAGTACTTC. Residues: CASTTAPETQYF.

The V gene is TRBV7-2, the J gene TRBJ2-7; unclear D gene. The germline CDR1 and CDR2 sequences are SGHTA and FQGNSA. The CDR3 contains 12 residues. Trimming removed 7 bases from V and 0 bases from J, with 7 bases in between. As DNA, the CDR3 is TGTGCCAGCATCGAGAGCTCCTACGAGCAGTACTTC. Protein sequence: CASIESSYEQYF.